This TCR beta chain was identified during a study of shared clonotypes between healthy human individuals. Per the germline V gene, CDR1 is LNHDA and CDR2 is SQIVND (reference sequence). There are 12 residues in the CDR3. Between the trimmed V and J ends, which lost 5 bases and 6 bases, there was a span of 9 bases. It was 200 ng DNA, about 30,000 T cell genomes, that sorted-subset replicate PCRs used. Produced via immunoSEQ multiplex PCR; TCRdb's table is partial and in-frame only. The sample has approximately 940,000 clones, around 80% seen once; the top ten hold about 1.5%. Nashville, Tennessee was home to all donors, each a Caucasian adult. Broader study findings: Rarefaction exposed incomplete sorted-subset sequencing despite large depth. It was the non-shared clonotypes that had lower generation probabilities than clonotypes shared by all four donors.

About this clone: Its antigen remains unknown.

The V gene is TRBV19, the J gene TRBJ2-3; either TRBD1 or TRBD2 may fit D (5 bases each). This TCR was sampled from a man between 18 and 29 years old in good health. The specimen sequenced was memory CD4+ T cells sorted from blood. As for subset: CD45RA-negative fraction. CDR3 DNA: TGTGCCAGTAGTGCCAGGGAGGATACGCAGTATTTT. It translates to CASSAREDTQYF.